The 18 T cell receptor beta chains in this list originate from one sample, sequenced in a study of beta chain bispecific antibodies for T cell cancers. Study-wide points: The leukemia cells, rather than normal T cells, gave most of the targeted TRBV signal.

Blood mononuclear cells were expanded for roughly 3 days using either OKT3 anti-CD3 antibody or CD3/CD28 beads. These receptors' antigens are unknown. One entry per CDR3 protein results from TCRdb running MiXCR on the 5' RACE reads. The top ten clones hold less than 9% of a sample with some 17,000 distinct CDR3 sequences, 2% to 2.5% of them seen once. The material sequenced was healthy donor T cells cultured with leukemia cells. The origin of the receptors is a human donor in good health. Some clones in this sample may be carry-over from other donors' samples.

This clonotype was seen a handful of times. The J gene is TRBJ1-1, the V gene TRBV30; D is uncertain. The length of the CDR3 is 13 residues. In germline, CDR1 is GTSNPN, CDR2 SVGIG (reference sequence). V was trimmed by 1 base and J by 1 base, leaving 7 bases between them. CDR3 protein: CAWSEHRNTEAFF. DNA for the CDR3: TGTGCCTGGAGTGAACACCGGAACACTGAAGCTTTCTTT.

This clonotype showed up many times. The V gene is TRBV20-1, the J gene TRBJ1-1, with a possible D match to TRBD1 (5 bases). Looked up from germline, CDR1 is DFQATT and CDR2 is SNEGSKA (reference sequence). This CDR3 has 11 residues. V was shortened by 2 bases and J by 7 bases, with 8 bases between the two germline ends. The CDR3 coding sequence is TGCAGTGCTAGACGAGGGGATGAAGCTTTCTTT. The encoded protein is CSARRGDEAFF.

V and J are TRBV19 and TRBJ1-5, with D uncertain. The CDR3 length is 14 residues. Trimming pared 6 bases from V and 7 bases from J, leaving 16 bases between. Germline CDR1 and CDR2: LNHDA and SQIVND (reference sequence). As DNA, the CDR3 is TGTGCCAGTAGCCCTGTTGGGTTAAAGCAGCCCCAGCATTTT. Protein sequence: CASSPVGLKQPQHF.

This clonotype has ten or more counts. Written as DNA, the CDR3 is TGCGCCAGCAGCTTGGTGACAGGGATAGGCAATGAGCAGTTCTTC. It translates to CASSLVTGIGNEQFF. The chain combines TRBV5-1 with TRBJ2-1; 7 nucleotides line up with TRBD1. Germline CDR1 is SGHRS and CDR2 is YFSETQ. The CDR3 totals 15 residues. The V gene end was trimmed by 0 bases and the J gene end by 6 bases; junction bases not matched to a gene: 6.

There are many counts of this clonotype. The chain is built from TRBV5-1 and TRBJ2-7; D is unresolved. The CDR3 spans 14 residues. Trimming removed 4 bases at V and 2 bases at J, with 13 bases between. Germline V gives CDR1 SGHRS, CDR2 YFSETQ. CDR3: CASSPKMGTYEQYF. In DNA, the CDR3 is TGCGCCAGCAGCCCGAAGATGGGTACCTACGAGCAGTACTTC.

As concerns this clonotype: A much larger clone lies one base from this, so it may be a read error. V gene TRBV27 combines with J gene TRBJ2-1, with TRBD2 identical over 10 bases. The CDR3 is 16 residues long. Germline V gene data show CDR1 as MNHEY and CDR2 as SMNVEV (reference sequence). The CDR3 loop is CASGTSAASSYSEQFF. DNA for the CDR3: TGTGCCAGCGGGACTAGCGCGGCGAGCTCCTACAGTGAGCAGTTCTTC.

This clonotype came up many times. The chain couples TRBV19 to TRBJ2-2; the match to TRBD1 covers 9 bases. J lost 3 bases, V lost 5 bases, and 7 bases had no gene match. The CDR3 runs 16 residues. The germline V gene has CDR1 LNHDA and CDR2 SQIVND (reference sequence). This CDR3 reads CASSRRTGVDTGELFF. CDR3 in DNA: TGTGCCAGTAGTCGACGGACAGGGGTAGACACCGGGGAGCTGTTTTTT. The full variable domain, rest sourced from reference TRBV19 and TRBJ2-2, is DGGITQSPKYLFRKEGQNVTLSCEQNLNHDAMYWYRQDPGQGLRLIYYSQIVNDFQKGDIAEGYSVSREKKESFPLTVTSAQKNPTAFYLCASSRRTGVDTGELFFGEGSRLTVL.

There are many counts of this clonotype. This chain links TRBV13 with TRBJ2-3, with D unresolved. Germline values: CDR1 PRHDT, CDR2 FYEKMQ (reference sequence). Between the trimmed V and J ends, which lost 1 base and 0 bases, there was a span of 5 bases. The CDR3 extends over 14 amino acids. The CDR3 sequence is CASSLERSTDTQYF. CDR3 coding DNA: TGTGCCAGCAGCTTAGAACGTAGCACAGATACGCAGTATTTT.

In its sample, this clonotype was seen many times. The genes are TRBV7-6 and TRBJ1-3; D perhaps matches TRBD1 (5 bases). The CDR3 spans 15 residues. Germline V gives CDR1 SGHVS, CDR2 FNYEAQ. V lost 5 bases and J lost 5, with 16 bases in between. DNA for the CDR3: TGTGCCAGCAGCCCGTTACCCGGGGCAAGAAACACCATATATTTT. Translating gives CASSPLPGARNTIYF.

This clonotype has a count of ten or more. CDR3 sequence reads: CASSRENIEEKLFF. DNA of the CDR3: TGTGCCAGCAGCCGCGAAAATATTGAGGAAAAACTGTTTTTT. The rearrangement joins TRBV7-9 to TRBJ1-4; D is unresolved. The CDR3 runs to 14 residues. Trimming removed 5 bases from V and 8 bases from J, with 15 bases in between. Per germline, CDR1 SEHNR and CDR2 FQNEAQ (reference sequence).

This clonotype was counted at least ten times. The CDR3 here is CASREFVTGELFF. The DNA of the CDR3 is TGTGCCAGCAGGGAGTTTGTCACCGGGGAGCTGTTTTTT. The chain carries TRBV12-3 or TRBV12-4 and TRBJ2-2, with D unclear. V shed 6 bases and J shed 4 bases, with 9 bases lying between them. This CDR3 has 13 amino acids.

Ten or more counts support this clonotype. This chain uses TRBV5-4 with TRBJ2-2; 8 bases align to TRBD2. V dropped 3 bases and J dropped 4; count of bases not matched to a gene: 5. Germline V gene sequence: CDR1 SGHNT, CDR2 YYREEE (reference sequence). There are 15 residues in the CDR3. CDR3 sequence (DNA): TGTGCCAGCAGCTCAATGAGCGGGGGCACCGGGGAGCTGTTTTTT. Protein sequence: CASSSMSGGTGELFF.

In its sample, this clonotype was seen once. It is likely a read error, because the conserved phenylalanine at the end of the CDR3 is missing. The chain employs TRBV5-1 and TRBJ2-1; 12 bases align to TRBD1. This CDR3 has 15 residues. CDR1 and CDR2 from the germline V gene are SGHRS and YFSETQ. The CDR3 DNA reads TGCGCAAGCAGCTTGGGACAGGGGGCAAGGAATGAGCAGTTCTTA. Encoded protein: CASSLGQGARNEQFL.

This clonotype has at least ten counts. The chain is built from TRBV27 and TRBJ2-3; a possible D gene is TRBD2 (6 bases). V was trimmed by 1 base and J by 2 bases, leaving 10 bases between them. This CDR3 is 15 amino acids long. CDR1 is MNHEY and CDR2 is SMNVEV in the germline V gene (reference sequence). CDR3 DNA: TGTGCCAGCAGTTTATTCGGGGGTCTCACAGATACGCAGTATTTT. This encodes CASSLFGGLTDTQYF.

This clonotype occurred many times. This chain joins TRBV12-3 or TRBV12-4 and TRBJ1-5; weak D call: TRBD1 (6 bases). The V end lost 6 bases, the J end lost 7 bases, and 19 bases lay between the germline ends. The CDR3 is 15 amino acids. Written as DNA, the CDR3 is TGTGCCAGCAGCCTAGGGGGGCTGGGAGACCAGCCCCAGCATTTT. This sequence encodes CASSLGGLGDQPQHF.

In this sample, this clonotype turned up many times. V usage is TRBV11-2 and J usage is TRBJ1-1, with D maybe TRBD1 (5 bases). This CDR3 region has 15 residues. Trimming cost V 1 base and J 2 bases, with 11 bases left between them. The V gene's germline CDR1 is SGHAT and CDR2 FQNNGV. The CDR3 region is CASSLGSGTNTEAFF. The CDR3 DNA reads TGTGCCAGCAGCTTAGGTTCAGGGACCAACACTGAAGCTTTCTTT. Full variable domain (remainder filled in from reference TRBV11-2 and TRBJ1-1): EAGVAQSPRYKIIEKRQSVAFWCNPISGHATLYWYQQILGQGPKLLIQFQNNGVVDDSQLPKDRFSAERLKGVDSTLKIQPAKLEDSAVYLCASSLGSGTNTEAFFGQGTRLTVV.

This clonotype has just a few counts. This chain joins TRBV28 and TRBJ2-7; 9 bases agree with TRBD2. The ends lost 7 bases at V and 3 bases at J; junction bases unmatched: 10. The CDR3 spans 15 residues. Germline lookup yields CDR1 MDHEN and CDR2 SYDVKM. CDR3 residues: CASNPGGLAFYEQYF. In DNA, the CDR3 is TGTGCCAGCAACCCGGGAGGACTAGCGTTCTACGAGCAGTACTTC.

This clonotype was observed at least ten times. This chain uses TRBV14 with TRBJ1-3; no clear D. This CDR3 comprises 14 residues. The germline CDR1 and CDR2 sequences are SGHDN and FVKESK. V lost 0 bases to trimming and J lost 7 bases, with 10 bases between them. The CDR3 loop is CASSQEGGPNTIYF. CDR3 nucleotide sequence: TGTGCCAGCAGCCAAGAGGGCGGACCCAACACCATATATTTT. Complete variable domain (other parts from reference TRBV14 and TRBJ1-3): EAGVTQFPSHSVIEKGQTVTLRCDPISGHDNLYWYRRVMGKEIKFLLHFVKESKQDESGMPNNRFLAERTGGTYSTLKVQPAELEDSGVYFCASSQEGGPNTIYFGEGSWLTVV.